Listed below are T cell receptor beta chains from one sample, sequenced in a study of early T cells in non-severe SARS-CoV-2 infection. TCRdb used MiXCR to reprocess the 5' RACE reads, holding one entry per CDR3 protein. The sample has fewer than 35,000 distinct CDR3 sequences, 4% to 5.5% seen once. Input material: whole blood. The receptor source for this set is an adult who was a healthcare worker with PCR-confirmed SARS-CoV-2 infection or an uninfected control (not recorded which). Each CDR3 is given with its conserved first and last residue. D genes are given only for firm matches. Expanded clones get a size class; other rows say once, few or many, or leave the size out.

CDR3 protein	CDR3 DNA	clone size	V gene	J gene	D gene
CSAWTGGAKGNQPQHF	TGCAGTGCGTGGACAGGGGGCGCGAAGGGCAATCAGCCCCAGCATTTT	many	TRBV20-1	TRBJ1-5	TRBD1
CASLPGLAGVADTQYF	TGTGCCAGCTTACCCGGACTAGCGGGAGTGGCAGATACGCAGTATTTT	many	TRBV2	TRBJ2-3	TRBD2
CASSWRGGSYSYNEQFF	TGTGCCAGCAGCTGGAGAGGGGGGAGCTACTCCTACAATGAGCAGTTCTTC	medium-sized	TRBV7-2	TRBJ2-1	-
CATSDASGEYNEKLFF	TGTGCCACCAGTGATGCCTCTGGGGAGTATAATGAAAAACTGTTTTTT	few	TRBV24-1	TRBJ1-4	-
CASSQDAAGQGVWQFF	TGCGCCAGCAGCCAAGATGCCGCGGGACAGGGGGTATGGCAGTTCTTC	many	TRBV4-1	TRBJ2-1	TRBD1
CASTQLSDGNTIYF	TGTGCCAGCACACAACTCTCGGATGGAAACACCATATATTTT	many	TRBV5-6	TRBJ1-3	-
CASREQGLAYEQYF	TGCGCCAGCAGAGAACAGGGCCTGGCCTACGAGCAGTACTTC	many	TRBV5-1	TRBJ2-7	-
CSVGDALNTEAFF	TGCAGCGTCGGGGACGCCTTGAACACTGAAGCTTTCTTT	many	TRBV29-1	TRBJ1-1	-
CASSPVGTPQGSYEQYF	TGTGCCAGCAGCCCTGTCGGGACCCCCCAGGGCTCCTACGAGCAGTACTTC	many	TRBV3-1	TRBJ2-7	-
CASSIGPSWREGVEQFF	TGTGCCAGTAGTATAGGACCCTCCTGGCGGGAGGGTGTTGAGCAGTTCTTC	few	TRBV19	TRBJ2-1	TRBD2
CASSGGVSAGSTDTQYF	TGTGCCAGCAGCGGGGGAGTAAGTGCGGGATCCACAGATACGCAGTATTTT	many	TRBV11-2	TRBJ2-3	-
CASSQANGGSNEQFF	TGTGCCAGCAGCCAAGCTAATGGCGGGAGTAATGAGCAGTTCTTC	many	TRBV3-1	TRBJ2-1	TRBD2
CASSFHPLMVDTQYF	TGTGCCAGCAGTTTCCACCCCTTAATGGTAGATACGCAGTATTTT	many	TRBV27	TRBJ2-3	-
CSARGLVLDPNEQFF	TGCAGTGCTAGGGGACTAGTCCTAGATCCTAATGAGCAGTTCTTC	many	TRBV20-1	TRBJ2-1	TRBD2
CASSLAGQGNYGYTF	TGTGCCAGCAGCTTAGCGGGACAGGGAAACTATGGCTACACCTTC	many	TRBV7-2	TRBJ1-2	TRBD1
CATTRLSSGGYNEQFF	TGTGCCACCACCCGACTCTCTAGCGGGGGTTACAATGAGCAGTTCTTC	many	TRBV15	TRBJ2-1	TRBD2
CASSKDREGHQPQHF	TGTGCCAGTAGTAAAGACAGGGAAGGGCATCAGCCCCAGCATTTT	many	TRBV19	TRBJ1-5	TRBD1
CASDGQGNNYGYTF	TGTGCCAGCGATGGACAGGGGAACAACTATGGCTACACCTTC	many	TRBV6-4	TRBJ1-2	TRBD1
CASSLKVGGRLAEQYF	TGTGCCAGCAGCTTAAAGGTGGGCGGGAGACTGGCCGAGCAGTACTTC	many	TRBV7-2	TRBJ2-7	TRBD2
CASSQDVAGAGNEQFF	TGTGCCAGCAGCCAAGATGTAGCGGGAGCGGGAAATGAGCAGTTCTTC	many	TRBV4-2	TRBJ2-1	TRBD2
CASSAGGNTEAFF	TGTGCCAGCAGCGCCGGTGGAAACACTGAAGCTTTCTTT	many	TRBV3-1	TRBJ1-1	-
CASSPSGPYGYTF	TGTGCCAGCTCACCATCCGGACCTTATGGCTACACCTTC	many	TRBV18	TRBJ1-2	-
CASSSDYGNTDTQYF	TGCGCCAGCAGCTCGGACTATGGGAATACAGATACGCAGTATTTT	few	TRBV5-1	TRBJ2-3	-
CASSSRIGVGMRTSTDTQYF	TGTGCCAGCAGCTCAAGAATCGGAGTGGGTATGCGTACGAGCACAGATACGCAGTATTTT	many	TRBV7-9	TRBJ2-3	-
CASSESGLAGGSYEQYF	TGCGCCAGCAGTGAATCGGGACTAGCGGGAGGCTCCTACGAGCAGTACTTC	few	TRBV4-3	TRBJ2-7	TRBD2
CSAELAGGTDTQYF	TGCAGCGCCGAACTAGCGGGGGGCACAGATACGCAGTATTTT	many	TRBV29-1	TRBJ2-3	TRBD2
CSSSGRVGNEQFF	TGCAGTAGTAGCGGGAGGGTGGGCAATGAGCAGTTCTTC	many	TRBV20-1	TRBJ2-1	TRBD2
CASSIGTGQRSYEQYF	TGTGCCAGTAGTATAGGGACCGGACAGAGATCCTACGAGCAGTACTTC	many	TRBV19	TRBJ2-7	-
CASSSLQKDTLISGANVLTF	TGTGCCAGCAGTTCCCTACAGAAGGATACGCTAATCTCTGGGGCCAACGTCCTGACTTTC	medium-sized	TRBV28	TRBJ2-6	-
CASDLAGGDTQYF	TGTGCCAGCGACCTAGCGGGGGGAGATACGCAGTATTTT	few	TRBV28	TRBJ2-3	TRBD2
CATSGQGFTDTQYF	TGTGCCACCAGCGGCCAGGGATTCACAGATACGCAGTATTTT	many	TRBV24-1	TRBJ2-3	-
CASSSRRRSYNEQFF	TGTGCCAGCTCATCGAGGCGACGGTCCTACAATGAGCAGTTCTTC	many	TRBV28	TRBJ2-1	-
CASSVTSGSILEQFF	TGTGCCAGCAGTGTTACTAGCGGGAGTATTCTTGAGCAGTTCTTC	few	TRBV7-2	TRBJ2-1	TRBD2
CASSYGDRGVEQYF	TGTGCCAGCAGTTACGGGGACAGGGGGGTCGAGCAGTACTTC	many	TRBV6-5	TRBJ2-7	TRBD1
CASRQAGLPSGGELFF	TGTGCCAGCAGACAAGCTGGACTACCCTCAGGGGGGGAGCTGTTTTTT	-	TRBV7-2	TRBJ2-2	-
CSAGGGSLTEAFF	TGCAGTGCCGGTGGGGGGTCGCTCACTGAAGCTTTCTTT	many	TRBV20-1	TRBJ1-1	-
CASSLGTAQETQYF	TGTGCCAGCAGCCTCGGGACGGCTCAAGAGACCCAGTACTTC	many	TRBV11-2	TRBJ2-5	-